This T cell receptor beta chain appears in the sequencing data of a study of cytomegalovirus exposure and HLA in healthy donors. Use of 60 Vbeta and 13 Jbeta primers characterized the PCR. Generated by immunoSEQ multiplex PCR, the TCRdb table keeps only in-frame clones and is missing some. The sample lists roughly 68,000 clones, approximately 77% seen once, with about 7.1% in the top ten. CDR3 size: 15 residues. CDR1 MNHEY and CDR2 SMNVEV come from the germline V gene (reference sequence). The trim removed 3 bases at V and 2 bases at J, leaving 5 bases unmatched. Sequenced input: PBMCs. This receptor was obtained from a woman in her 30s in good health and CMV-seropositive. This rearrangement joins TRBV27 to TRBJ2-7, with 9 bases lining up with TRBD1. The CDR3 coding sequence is TGTGCCAGCAGTTTCTCCGGGACAGGGACCTACGAGCAGTACTTC. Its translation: CASSFSGTGTYEQYF.